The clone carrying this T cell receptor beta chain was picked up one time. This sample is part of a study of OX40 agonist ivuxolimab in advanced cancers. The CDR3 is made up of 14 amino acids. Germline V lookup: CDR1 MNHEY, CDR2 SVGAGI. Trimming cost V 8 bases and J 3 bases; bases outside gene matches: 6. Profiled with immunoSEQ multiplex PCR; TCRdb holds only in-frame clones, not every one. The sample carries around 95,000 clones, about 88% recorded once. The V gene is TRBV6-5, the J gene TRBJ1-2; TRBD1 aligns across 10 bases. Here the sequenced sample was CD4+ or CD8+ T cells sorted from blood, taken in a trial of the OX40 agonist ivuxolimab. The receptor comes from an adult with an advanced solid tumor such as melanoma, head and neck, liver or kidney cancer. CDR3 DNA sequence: TGTGCCAGCCGATTGACAGGGGGCGACTATGGCTACACCTTC. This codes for CASRLTGGDYGYTF.